This TCR beta chain was documented in a study of T cells in women clearing cervical HPV infection. Study as a whole: Cases: HPV16-related CIN3 or worse on histology, 2 invasive cancers.

A remark on this clone: Its antigen is not identified. Sequencing ends 3 residues short of the CDR3 end; the germline J gene provides the rest.

Only in-frame clones appear in the TCRdb table, and some are missing; sequencing was by immunoSEQ multiplex PCR. Its clone listing holds under 45,000 clones. This CDR3 is 16 amino acids long. J was trimmed by 4 bases and V by 6 bases; bases with no gene match: 13. CDR1 and CDR2 from the germline V gene are DFQATT and SNEGSKA (reference sequence). Study-level results: Cases carried less TRBV6-7 than controls: roughly 0.11% versus 0.16%. It is unknown whether associations predate infection; no effector/memory or HPV-specific sorting.

J is TRBJ2-1 and V is TRBV20-1; 9 positions match TRBD2. The sample consisted of blood buffy coat. The sequence derives from a woman aged 18 to 75 with a cervical HPV16 infection that either progressed to CIN3+ or cleared (not recorded which). The CDR3 loop is CSASVVAGAMYNEQFF. CDR3 DNA, as far as it was read: TGCAGTGCCTCCGTAGTAGCGGGGGCCATGTACAATGAG.